This is a list of T cell receptor beta chains from one sample in a study of shared clonotypes between healthy human individuals. Data came from immunoSEQ multiplex PCR; TCRdb stores just in-frame clones and leaves some out. The sample holds more than 2 million clones; 85% to 95% are singletons and the top ten take around 0.13%. Source material: naive CD4+ T cells sorted from blood. The receptors stem from a man between 18 and 29 years old in good health. CDR3s include the opening cysteine and the closing phenylalanine or tryptophan. The D gene is left open where the match is weak. Size values are once, few and many counts, or a class for expanded clones, and some rows have none.

d_call: NA
v_call: TRBV11-2
clone_size: NA
cdr3_aa: CASSLANYNEQFF

d_call: NA
v_call: TRBV30
clone_size: NA
cdr3_aa: CAWSTVNNEQFF

d_call: NA
v_call: TRBV7-3
clone_size: NA
cdr3_aa: CASSPGRGNQPQHF

d_call: TRBD1
v_call: TRBV7-9
clone_size: NA
cdr3_aa: CASSLGDSTDTQYF

d_call: NA
v_call: TRBV30
clone_size: NA
cdr3_aa: CAWSPGWTGELFF

d_call: TRBD1
v_call: TRBV5-6
clone_size: NA
cdr3_aa: CASSLGQGTTGELFF

d_call: NA
v_call: TRBV7-2
clone_size: NA
cdr3_aa: CASSLVGLPVGYTF

d_call: TRBD1
v_call: TRBV11-2
clone_size: NA
cdr3_aa: CASSLKWSQQGAPGNIQYF

d_call: TRBD1
v_call: TRBV5-4
clone_size: NA
cdr3_aa: CASSSGQATYEQYF

d_call: NA
v_call: TRBV7-2
clone_size: NA
cdr3_aa: CASSLAWVSSYEQYF

d_call: NA
v_call: TRBV11-2
clone_size: NA
cdr3_aa: CASSSRDSRYEQYF

d_call: TRBD2
v_call: TRBV11-1
clone_size: once
cdr3_aa: CASSPGTSGGLGTQYF

d_call: NA
v_call: TRBV7-9
clone_size: NA
cdr3_aa: CASSPLQVPSYEQYF

d_call: NA
v_call: TRBV30
clone_size: NA
cdr3_aa: CAWSIGFGRLGANVLTF

d_call: TRBD1
v_call: TRBV5-4
clone_size: NA
cdr3_aa: CASSIQGKRYTEAFF

d_call: NA
v_call: TRBV21-1
clone_size: NA
cdr3_aa: CASSKGPFYRAGVDQPQHF

d_call: NA
v_call: TRBV7-8
clone_size: NA
cdr3_aa: CASSGRTANTEAFF

d_call: NA
v_call: TRBV15
clone_size: NA
cdr3_aa: CATSRENTGLYGYTF

d_call: NA
v_call: TRBV20-1
clone_size: few
cdr3_aa: CSARIWAEAFF

d_call: NA
v_call: TRBV5-4
clone_size: NA
cdr3_aa: CASSSGRWVETQYF

d_call: NA
v_call: TRBV30
clone_size: NA
cdr3_aa: CAWSGGTEILPQHF

d_call: TRBD2
v_call: TRBV28
clone_size: NA
cdr3_aa: CASSPGGASGEDEQFF

d_call: NA
v_call: TRBV7-2
clone_size: NA
cdr3_aa: CASSLSGPNRYF

d_call: NA
v_call: TRBV2
clone_size: NA
cdr3_aa: CASSAQMNTEAFF

d_call: NA
v_call: TRBV11-2
clone_size: NA
cdr3_aa: CASSLTGAVGAEAFF

d_call: TRBD2
v_call: TRBV6-5
clone_size: once
cdr3_aa: CASSSLAGRRTQYF

d_call: NA
v_call: TRBV5-1
clone_size: NA
cdr3_aa: CASSKTPAASTDTQYF

d_call: TRBD1
v_call: TRBV5-5
clone_size: NA
cdr3_aa: CASSARDRGRPGANVLTF

d_call: NA
v_call: TRBV5-1
clone_size: NA
cdr3_aa: CASSLGQFYNEQFF

d_call: NA
v_call: TRBV9
clone_size: NA
cdr3_aa: CASSVGGRWQETQYF

d_call: TRBD1
v_call: TRBV2
clone_size: NA
cdr3_aa: CASSQQGARAEAFF

d_call: TRBD2
v_call: TRBV10-3
clone_size: once
cdr3_aa: CAISTPLTSGRRVQETQYF

d_call: NA
v_call: TRBV19
clone_size: NA
cdr3_aa: CASSVGRETQYF

d_call: TRBD1
v_call: TRBV6-6
clone_size: NA
cdr3_aa: CASSYGTGNAYEQYF

d_call: NA
v_call: TRBV7-6
clone_size: NA
cdr3_aa: CASSFQEADTQYF

d_call: NA
v_call: TRBV2
clone_size: once
cdr3_aa: CASSAGANVLTF

d_call: NA
v_call: TRBV20-1
clone_size: NA
cdr3_aa: CSAAGAYGYTF

d_call: TRBD1
v_call: TRBV6-6
clone_size: few
cdr3_aa: CASSYPLGTENTEAFF

d_call: NA
v_call: TRBV19
clone_size: NA
cdr3_aa: CASSIDSGGAEQFF

d_call: NA
v_call: TRBV7-3
clone_size: NA
cdr3_aa: CASSLTVNTEAFF

d_call: NA
v_call: TRBV5-1
clone_size: NA
cdr3_aa: CASSLGFPQETQYF

d_call: NA
v_call: TRBV30
clone_size: NA
cdr3_aa: CAWSPRNTEAFF

d_call: TRBD2
v_call: TRBV6-1
clone_size: NA
cdr3_aa: CASTERGPYEQYF

d_call: NA
v_call: TRBV4-3
clone_size: NA
cdr3_aa: CASSQDKQTTYEQYF

d_call: TRBD1
v_call: TRBV6-1
clone_size: NA
cdr3_aa: CASSGIRDRGSYEQYF

d_call: TRBD2
v_call: TRBV5-1
clone_size: NA
cdr3_aa: CASSLAGTMAHEQYF

d_call: TRBD1
v_call: TRBV9
clone_size: NA
cdr3_aa: CASSLGQQETQYF

d_call: NA
v_call: TRBV7-2
clone_size: once
cdr3_aa: CASSLEAGHSYEQYF

d_call: NA
v_call: TRBV11-2
clone_size: NA
cdr3_aa: CASRILAGNTIYF

d_call: TRBD1
v_call: TRBV28
clone_size: NA
cdr3_aa: CASSSPGTVNTEAFF

d_call: TRBD2
v_call: TRBV4-3
clone_size: NA
cdr3_aa: CASSQVLAGPSEQFF

d_call: NA
v_call: TRBV2
clone_size: once
cdr3_aa: CASSEEAGRGQPQHF

d_call: NA
v_call: TRBV11-2
clone_size: NA
cdr3_aa: CASSETGVDEQFF

d_call: NA
v_call: TRBV19
clone_size: NA
cdr3_aa: CASNPDRGQPQHF

d_call: TRBD1
v_call: TRBV28
clone_size: once
cdr3_aa: CASNRDRRKDTQYF

d_call: TRBD2
v_call: TRBV7-3
clone_size: NA
cdr3_aa: CASSPRSGGWDTQYF

d_call: NA
v_call: TRBV14
clone_size: NA
cdr3_aa: CASSQVRGMNTEAFF

d_call: TRBD1
v_call: TRBV6-5
clone_size: NA
cdr3_aa: CASSYGTGVYEQYF

d_call: NA
v_call: TRBV9
clone_size: NA
cdr3_aa: CASSVQGIGELFF

d_call: NA
v_call: TRBV28
clone_size: NA
cdr3_aa: CASSFTSSYNSPLHF